This T cell receptor (beta chain) came from a study of blood T cell repertoires in COVID-19. Study-level background: Both acute and convalescent COVID-19 samples were obtained from the United States, Italy and Spain. From T cells, B-cell-depleted T cells, or PBMCs came the material, which was cDNA or gDNA.

Clones were read by immunoSEQ multiplex PCR, and TCRdb kept only the in-frame ones, dropping some. In the table there are approximately 120,000 clones, over 75% of which are singletons. J was trimmed by 0 bases and V by 6 bases; bases with no gene match: 4. Per the germline V gene, CDR1 is MNHEY and CDR2 is SMNVEV (reference sequence). The CDR3 is 15 residues long. This receptor was taken from a man aged 60 to 69 with acute or convalescent COVID-19. The sample was peripheral blood. This rearrangement joins TRBV27 to TRBJ2-3; TRBD2 matches at 9 bases. Here the CDR3 reads CASRPSGISTDTQYF. The DNA of the CDR3 is TGTGCCAGCAGACCTAGCGGGATCAGCACAGATACGCAGTATTTT.